This TCR beta chain derives from a study of shared clonotypes between healthy human individuals (dated by TCRdb to between 2020 and 2021). Some background on the complete study: A couple of women and three men aged 18 to 49 years were included in the cohort. For each donor, CD4 naive and CD4 memory were each run on three plates, CD8 naive on two plates, and CD8 memory on one plate. To increase sequencing depth and limit assay-specific biases, TCR repertoire library preparation and sequencing were carried out by different laboratories using diverse techniques. To estimate repertoire size and how much clonotype sharing occurs between individuals, the study deeply sequenced the blood TCR repertoires of about five healthy adults. Each donor's leukapheresis produced roughly between about 0.8 and 10 billion PBMCs. Overall study outcomes, separate from this receptor: Sharing across a handful of donors was observed for around 5% of naive CD4, over 3% of naive CD8, over 2% of memory CD4, and around 0.4% of memory CD8 clonotypes. Sampling was limited to blood, and TCR repertoires in tissue likely differ from TCR repertoires in blood. Pairwise subsampling led to the expectation that sequencing depth would affect the degree of clonotype sharing among donors. Incomplete sequencing was indicated by rarefaction of sorted-subset datasets, despite the large sequencing depth. Compared with non-shared clonotypes, the clonotypes found in all four sorted-subset donors had higher generation probabilities. Naive subsets generally had larger estimated clonotype richness than memory subsets. Because the study included a small number of donors, the genetic and exposure-history diversity represented was limited.

Using the deep immunoSEQ assay, multiplex PCR amplified TCR CDR3 regions from genomic DNA. Extracted genomic DNA from each cell subset was distributed evenly across all wells of several immunoSEQ 96-well plates, and each plate was treated as a replicate. For sorted subsets, each replicate PCR was loaded with roughly 0.2 ug genomic DNA, equivalent to about 30,000 T cell genomes. Purified libraries were measured with a Qubit 3.0 fluorometer, size-checked on a Bioanalyzer 2100, and measured again with the KAPA Library Quantification kit. Every immunoSEQ 96-well plate was sequenced on a dedicated single-read 150-cycle Illumina NextSeq 550 flow cell. In the original analysis: Because the immunoSEQ output included only junctional sequences and no quality scores, the filtering could not be the same as the filtering used for full-length reads. Sequences were annotated with PyIR, a Python wrapper for IgBLAST v1.9, using IMGT germline references to assign V/J genes and CDR3. Reads were removed for weak V/J assignments (E-value above 1e-6), missing CDR3, stop codons, out-of-frame junctions, or ambiguous translated residues. A V3J clonotype was defined by an identical inferred V gene, J gene, and CDR3 amino acid sequence. The percentage overlap between two repertoires was calculated by dividing the number of shared unique clonotypes by the size of the smaller repertoire. RTK rarefaction, the Chao1 estimator, and Recon v2.1 estimates of unobserved clonotypes were used to assess repertoire richness. OLGA was used to compute generation probabilities for all TCRbeta clonotypes that the gDNA method yielded from a few donors. TCRdb retrieved this table from immuneACCESS and kept in-frame rearrangements only. Not all clones are present; in checked studies, unresolved V genes account for under half, and no reason is known for the remainder. V, J and clone size derive from that table, while D and trimming were established from the DNA sequence. The sample data list nearly 750,000 clones, and 72% of these were observed just once. The ten largest clones represent under 2% of the sample.

Healthy HIV-negative adults with no recently reported acute infections or vaccinations were included as donors. Every donor was a Caucasian adult residing in Nashville, Tennessee, USA. CD4+ T cells were enriched by magnetic negative selection; naive cells were then positively selected on CD45RA, and the negative fraction formed the memory subset. Blood was obtained by leukapheresis, after which PBMCs were separated by Ficoll-Histopaque density gradient centrifugation and cryopreserved in liquid nitrogen vapor phase. Analytical flow cytometry was used to check the purity and quantity of every magnetically sorted T cell population. Each sorted fraction had its genomic DNA isolated and then quantified by UV absorbance on a Nanodrop 2000c. The trim is 0 bases for V and 2 bases for J, with a gap of 20 bases between the germline ends. Spanning cysteine to phenylalanine, the CDR3 consists of 18 amino acids. Just CDR3 DNA is preserved here, 54 bases in frame from base 1. For CDR1 and CDR2, the germline V gene lists MGHRA and YSYEKL.

To note about this clone: What this receptor recognizes is not known. No base qualities exist here, and no much larger clone lies one base off it.

The chain joins TRBV4-1 to TRBJ2-7, with TRBD2 as a weak D call on 6 bases. This TCR derives from a woman aged 25 to 39 in good health. Specimen: memory CD4+ T cells sorted from blood. The cell subset or site label for this specimen denotes: CD45RA-negative fraction. The nucleotide sequence reads as follows: TGCGCCAGCAGCCAAGATCCCCTTATGACTAGTCTTCCCTACGAGCAGTACTTC. Its amino acids are CASSQDPLMTSLPYEQYF.